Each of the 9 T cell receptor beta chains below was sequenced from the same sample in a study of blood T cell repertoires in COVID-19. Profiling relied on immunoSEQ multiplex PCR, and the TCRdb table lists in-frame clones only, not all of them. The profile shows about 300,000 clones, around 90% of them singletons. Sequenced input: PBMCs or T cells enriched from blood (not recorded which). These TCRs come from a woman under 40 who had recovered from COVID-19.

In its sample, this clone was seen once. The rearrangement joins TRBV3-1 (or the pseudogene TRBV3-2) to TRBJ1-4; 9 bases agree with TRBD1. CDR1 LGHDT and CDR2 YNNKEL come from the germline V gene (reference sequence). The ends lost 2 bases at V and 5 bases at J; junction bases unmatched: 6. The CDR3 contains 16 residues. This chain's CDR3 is CASSQRGGTGNEKLFF. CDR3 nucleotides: TGTGCCAGCAGCCAAAGGGGGGGGACAGGGAATGAAAAACTGTTTTTT.

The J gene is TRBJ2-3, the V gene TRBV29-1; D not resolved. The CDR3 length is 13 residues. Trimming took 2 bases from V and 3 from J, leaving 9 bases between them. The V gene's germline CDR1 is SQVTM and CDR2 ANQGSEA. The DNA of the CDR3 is TGCAGCGTTGAAAGTTGGCAGACAGATACGCAGTATTTT. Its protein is CSVESWQTDTQYF.

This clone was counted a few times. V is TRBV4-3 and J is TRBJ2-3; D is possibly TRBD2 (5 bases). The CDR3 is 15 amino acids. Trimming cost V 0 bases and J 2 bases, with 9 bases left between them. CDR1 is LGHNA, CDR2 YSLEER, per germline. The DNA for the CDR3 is TGCGCCAGCAGCCAAGATCAGCGGAACACAGATACGCAGTATTTT. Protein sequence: CASSQDQRNTDTQYF.

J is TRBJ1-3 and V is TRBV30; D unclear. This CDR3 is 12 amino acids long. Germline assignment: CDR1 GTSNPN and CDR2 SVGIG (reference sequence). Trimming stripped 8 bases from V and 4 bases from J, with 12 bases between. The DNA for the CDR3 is TGTGCCCGCGGGTCTGTAGGAAACACCATATATTTT. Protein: CARGSVGNTIYF.

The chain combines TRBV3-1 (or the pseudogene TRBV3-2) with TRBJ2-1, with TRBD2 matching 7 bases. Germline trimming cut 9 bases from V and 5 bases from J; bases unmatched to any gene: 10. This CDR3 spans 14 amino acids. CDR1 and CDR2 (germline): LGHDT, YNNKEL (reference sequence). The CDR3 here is CASTAGLGNNEQFF. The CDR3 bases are TGTGCCAGTACAGCGGGACTGGGGAACAATGAGCAGTTCTTC.

CDR3 bases: TGTGCCAGCAGAGAGGAGGGAGGGCGGAACACAGATACGCAGTATTTT. Residues: CASREEGGRNTDTQYF. The chain carries TRBV27 and TRBJ2-3; 7 bases are a match to TRBD2. Germline V gene lookup returns CDR1 MNHEY and CDR2 SMNVEV (reference sequence). This CDR3 comprises 16 residues. Unmatched junction bases numbered 11, after V lost 6 bases and J lost 2 bases.

The CDR3 loop reads CATLTSGSSYEQYF. In DNA, the CDR3 is TGTGCCACCCTGACTAGCGGGAGTTCCTACGAGCAGTACTTC. The chain uses TRBV28 and TRBJ2-7; 12 nucleotides line up with TRBD2. The CDR3 is made up of 14 amino acids. V was pared by 10 bases and J by 1 base, with 5 bases of the junction left unmatched. The germline V gene encodes CDR1 MDHEN and CDR2 SYDVKM.

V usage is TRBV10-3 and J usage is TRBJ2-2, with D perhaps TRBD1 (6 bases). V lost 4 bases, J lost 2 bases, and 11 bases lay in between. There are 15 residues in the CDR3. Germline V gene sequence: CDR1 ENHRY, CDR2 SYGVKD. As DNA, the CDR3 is TGTGCCATCAGTGGGACAGACCCTAACACCGGGGAGCTGTTTTTT. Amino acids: CAISGTDPNTGELFF.

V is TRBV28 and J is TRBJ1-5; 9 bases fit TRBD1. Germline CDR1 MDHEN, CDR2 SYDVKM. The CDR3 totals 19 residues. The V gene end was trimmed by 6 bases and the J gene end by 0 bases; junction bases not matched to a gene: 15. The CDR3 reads CASRQRGTGRRTSNQPQHF. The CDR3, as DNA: TGTGCCAGCAGGCAAAGAGGGACAGGGAGAAGAACTAGCAATCAGCCCCAGCATTTT.